Sequencing of this TCR beta chain was carried out in a study of blood T cell repertoires in COVID-19. In the original workflow: Estimation of nucleated cell counts relied on the amplification of reference gene primers. Sequencing was performed with immunoSEQ multiplex PCR; in TCRdb, only in-frame clones are kept and a portion is missing. V, J and clone size reflect that table, while D and trimming were determined from the DNA. The table shows some 200,000 clones, with around 90% occurring only once. The receptor comes from a woman under 40 who had recovered from COVID-19. Sample: PBMCs or T cells enriched from blood (not recorded which).

The DNA of the CDR3 is TGTGCCAGTAGTATCGCTCGGGGATCGGGCACTGAAGCTTTCTTT. Translating it yields CASSIARGSGTEAFF. The genes are TRBV19 and TRBJ1-1; D not certain. Germline lookup yields CDR1 LNHDA and CDR2 SQIVND (reference sequence). Trimming pared 3 bases from V and 4 bases from J, leaving 15 bases between. The CDR3 is made up of 15 amino acids.